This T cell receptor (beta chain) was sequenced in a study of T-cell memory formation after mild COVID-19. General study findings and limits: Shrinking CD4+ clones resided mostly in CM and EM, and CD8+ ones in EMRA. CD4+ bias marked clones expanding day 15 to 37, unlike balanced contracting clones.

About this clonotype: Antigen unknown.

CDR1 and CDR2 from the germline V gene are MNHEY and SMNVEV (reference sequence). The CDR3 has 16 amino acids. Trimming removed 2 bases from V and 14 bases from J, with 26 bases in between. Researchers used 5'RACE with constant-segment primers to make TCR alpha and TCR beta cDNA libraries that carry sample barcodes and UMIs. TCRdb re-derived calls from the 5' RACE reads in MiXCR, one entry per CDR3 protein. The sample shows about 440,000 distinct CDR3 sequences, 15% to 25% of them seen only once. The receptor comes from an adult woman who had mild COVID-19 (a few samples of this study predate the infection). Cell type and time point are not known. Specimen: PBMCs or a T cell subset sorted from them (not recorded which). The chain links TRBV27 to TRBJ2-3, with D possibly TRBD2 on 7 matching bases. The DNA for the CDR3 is TGTGCCAGCAGTTTAGAGCTGGGGGGGCTTACCCATGGGTGGTATTTT. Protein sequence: CASSLELGGLTHGWYF.